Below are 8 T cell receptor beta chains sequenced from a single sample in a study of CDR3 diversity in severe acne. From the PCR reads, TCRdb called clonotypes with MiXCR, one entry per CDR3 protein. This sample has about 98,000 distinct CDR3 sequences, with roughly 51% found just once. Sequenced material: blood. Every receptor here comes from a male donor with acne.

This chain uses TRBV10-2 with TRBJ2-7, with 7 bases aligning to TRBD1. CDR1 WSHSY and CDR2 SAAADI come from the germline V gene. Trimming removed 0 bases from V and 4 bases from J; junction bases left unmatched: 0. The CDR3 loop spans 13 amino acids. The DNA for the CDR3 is TGCGCCAGCAGTGAGTCGACAGGGTACGAGCAGTACTTC. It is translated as CASSESTGYEQYF.

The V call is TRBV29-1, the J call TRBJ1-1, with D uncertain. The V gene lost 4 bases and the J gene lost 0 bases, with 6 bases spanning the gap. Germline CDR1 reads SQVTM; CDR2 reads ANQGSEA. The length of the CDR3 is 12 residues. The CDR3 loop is CSVVRMNTEAFF. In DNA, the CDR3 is TGCAGCGTTGTCCGAATGAACACTGAAGCTTTCTTT.

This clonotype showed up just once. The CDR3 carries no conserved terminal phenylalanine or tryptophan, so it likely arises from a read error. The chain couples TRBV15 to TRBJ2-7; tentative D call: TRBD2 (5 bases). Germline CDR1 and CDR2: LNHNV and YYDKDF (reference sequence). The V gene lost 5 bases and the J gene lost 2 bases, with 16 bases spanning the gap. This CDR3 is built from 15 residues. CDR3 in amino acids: CATSAPGGGTYEQYL. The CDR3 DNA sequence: TGTGCCACCAGCGCCCCCGGAGGCGGAACCTACGAGCAGTACCTC.

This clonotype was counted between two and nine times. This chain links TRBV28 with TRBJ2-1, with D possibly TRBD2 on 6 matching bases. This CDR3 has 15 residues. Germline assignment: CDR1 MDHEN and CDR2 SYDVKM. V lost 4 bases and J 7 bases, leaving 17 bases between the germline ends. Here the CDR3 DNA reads TGTGCCAGCAGTTCACCTTCGGAGGGACGTAATGAGCAGTTCTTC. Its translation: CASSSPSEGRNEQFF. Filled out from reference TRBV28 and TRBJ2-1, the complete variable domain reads DVKVTQSSRYLVKRTGEKVFLECVQDMDHENMFWYRQDPGLGLRLIYFSYDVKMKEKGDIPEGYSVSREKKERFSLILESASTNQTSMYLCASSSPSEGRNEQFFGPGTRLTVL.

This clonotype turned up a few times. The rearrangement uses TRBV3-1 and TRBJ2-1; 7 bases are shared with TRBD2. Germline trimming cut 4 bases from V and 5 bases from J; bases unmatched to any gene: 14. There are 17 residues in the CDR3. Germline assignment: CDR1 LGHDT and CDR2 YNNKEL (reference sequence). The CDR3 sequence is CASSPQGRLAPDNEQFF. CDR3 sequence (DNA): TGTGCCAGCAGCCCCCAAGGGCGACTAGCCCCAGACAATGAGCAGTTCTTC.

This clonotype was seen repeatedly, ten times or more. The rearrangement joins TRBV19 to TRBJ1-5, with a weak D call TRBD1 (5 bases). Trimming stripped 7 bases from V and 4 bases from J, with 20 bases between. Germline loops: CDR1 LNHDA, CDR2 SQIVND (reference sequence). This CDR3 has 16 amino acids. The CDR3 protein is CASNAAPGTRNQPQHF. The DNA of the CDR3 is TGTGCCAGTAACGCAGCGCCAGGGACTAGGAATCAGCCCCAGCATTTT.

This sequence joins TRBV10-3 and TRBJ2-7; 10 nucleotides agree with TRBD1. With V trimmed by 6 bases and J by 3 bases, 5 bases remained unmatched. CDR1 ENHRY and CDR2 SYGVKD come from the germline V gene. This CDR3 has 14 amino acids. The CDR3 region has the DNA TGTGCCATCAGGGAGGACAGGGGGTTCTACGAGCAGTACTTC. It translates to CAIREDRGFYEQYF.

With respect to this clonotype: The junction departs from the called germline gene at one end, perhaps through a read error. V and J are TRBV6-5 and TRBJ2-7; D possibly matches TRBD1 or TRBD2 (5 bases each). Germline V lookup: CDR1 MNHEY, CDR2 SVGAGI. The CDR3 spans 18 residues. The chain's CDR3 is CASSDSPDSSDRPYEQYF. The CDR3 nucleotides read TGTGCCAGCAGTGACTCCCCCGACAGTAGCGACCGTCCCTACGAGCAGTACTTC.